This is a list of T cell receptor beta chains from one sample in a study of Ad26.COV2.S vaccination and SARS-CoV-2 variants. Libraries were prepared by immunoSEQ multiplex PCR; TCRdb keeps only in-frame clonotypes and omits some of them. Found here are a few hundred thousand clones, roughly 89% of them singletons; the top ten hold 2.5% to 3.5%. Sequenced material: peripheral blood, taken in a trial of Ad26.COV2.S vaccine versus placebo. The receptors derive from a person between 18 and 60 years old who received the Ad26.COV2.S COVID-19 vaccine or a placebo. Each CDR3 is given with its conserved first and last residue. D genes are given only for firm matches. Clone sizes are given selectively: once, few, many, or a class where the clone is expanded.

>TRBD2|TRBV7-9|NA|TRBJ2-3
TGTGCCAGCAGCCCCGGCGGGTCGGCGGGAGTTCTCGCAGATACGCAGTATTTT
CASSPGGSAGVLADTQYF
>TRBD1|TRBV7-2|once|TRBJ1-5
TGTGCCAGCAGCGCCCGACCGGGACAGGGATATAGCAATCAGCCCCAGCATTTT
CASSARPGQGYSNQPQHF
>NA|TRBV12-3/TRBV12-4|NA|TRBJ2-7
TGTGCCAGCAGTCAGGGATACGAGCAGTACTTC
CASSQGYEQYF
>NA|TRBV18|few|TRBJ1-3
TGTGCCAGCTCACCCTCCGCAAGCTCTGGAAACACCATATATTTT
CASSPSASSGNTIYF
>NA|TRBV12-3/TRBV12-4|NA|TRBJ1-2
TGTGCCAGCAACACCATGGGGGGCGGCTACACCTTC
CASNTMGGGYTF
>TRBD1|TRBV6-2/TRBV6-3|NA|TRBJ1-5
TGTGCCAGCAGTTCCGCCGGGACAGGGGTCTCCGATAATCAGCCCCAGCATTTT
CASSSAGTGVSDNQPQHF
>NA|TRBV4-3|NA|TRBJ2-1
TGCGCCAGCAGCCAAGGGACCGCACGCCATGAGCAGTTCTTC
CASSQGTARHEQFF
>TRBD1|TRBV4-1|NA|TRBJ1-6
TGCGCCAGCAGTGCGACAGGGTCCTATAATTCACCCCTCCACTTT
CASSATGSYNSPLHF
>TRBD1|TRBV5-4|NA|TRBJ2-1
TGTGCCAGCAGCCGGGACAGGAGGAATGAGCAGTTCTTC
CASSRDRRNEQFF
>NA|TRBV12-3/TRBV12-4|NA|TRBJ1-4
TGTGCCAGCAAAAAACGGACTGATGAAAAACTGTTTTTT
CASKKRTDEKLFF
>TRBD1|TRBV5-4|NA|TRBJ1-5
TGTGCCAGCAGCCTGGACAGGAAACATAGCAATCAGCCCCAGCATTTT
CASSLDRKHSNQPQHF
>NA|TRBV18|NA|TRBJ1-2
TGTGCCAGCTGGCAGACCGGGACTAACTATGGCTACACCTTC
CASWQTGTNYGYTF
>NA|TRBV6-5|NA|TRBJ2-5
TGTGCCAGCAGCCCCCCAGGGCCCCGGGAAGAGACCCAGTACTTC
CASSPPGPREETQYF
>TRBD1|TRBV6-2/TRBV6-3|NA|TRBJ1-1
TGTGCCAGCAGTTATTCGGGACAGGGGGTATATATGAACACTGAAGCTTTCTTT
CASSYSGQGVYMNTEAFF
>NA|TRBV18|NA|TRBJ1-3
TGTGCCAGCTCACCGGAACAGAACTCTGGAAACACCATATATTTT
CASSPEQNSGNTIYF
>NA|TRBV5-1|NA|TRBJ1-1
TGCGCCAGCAGCTTGCGGCCGTTAGGGATTGGGGACACTGAAGCTTTCTTT
CASSLRPLGIGDTEAFF
>TRBD2|TRBV5-1|NA|TRBJ2-7
TGCGCCAGCAGCGCCGGACTAGCGGGGGTCTACGAGCAGTACTTC
CASSAGLAGVYEQYF
>NA|TRBV19|once|TRBJ2-7
TGTGCCAGTAGTTTCGGGACTCCGTACGAGCAGTACTTC
CASSFGTPYEQYF
>NA|TRBV7-9|NA|TRBJ2-2
TGTGCCAGCAGCTCACTGCTCAAGACCGGGGAGCTGTTTTTT
CASSSLLKTGELFF
>NA|TRBV28|once|TRBJ1-2
TGTGCCAGCAGTTTCACAGAAGGCTATGGCTACACCTTC
CASSFTEGYGYTF
>NA|TRBV29-1|NA|TRBJ1-3
TGCAGCGTTGAAGGAGTATCCGGAAACACCATATATTTT
CSVEGVSGNTIYF
>NA|TRBV7-2|NA|TRBJ2-5
TGTGCCAGCAGCTCTTCTAGTACCGAGACCCAGTACTTC
CASSSSSTETQYF
>TRBD2|TRBV7-2|NA|TRBJ2-7
TGTGCCAGCATCCCAACTAGCGGGGGGTACTACGAGCAGTACTTC
CASIPTSGGYYEQYF
>NA|TRBV24-1|NA|TRBJ1-5
TGTGCCACCAGTGATAGGATGCGGAGCCAGCCCCAGCATTTT
CATSDRMRSQPQHF
>NA|TRBV27|once|TRBJ1-2
TGTGCCAGCAGTCCCCTTGGGGGCGCCTATGGCTACACCTTC
CASSPLGGAYGYTF
>TRBD1|TRBV20-1|few|TRBJ1-2
TGCAGTGCTAGTCAGGGGGATTACGGCTACACCTTC
CSASQGDYGYTF
>TRBD2|TRBV5-4|NA|TRBJ2-1
TGTGCCAGCAGCTTGGCCGGGGGAGGGAGGGCCTACAATGAGCAGTTCTTC
CASSLAGGGRAYNEQFF
>NA|TRBV15|NA|TRBJ1-2
TGTGCCACCAGCAGAGACATAAACTATGGCTACACCTTC
CATSRDINYGYTF
>TRBD2|TRBV27|once|TRBJ2-3
TGTGCCAGCAGTCTCCTAGCGGACACAGATACGCAGTATTTT
CASSLLADTDTQYF
>NA|TRBV13|NA|TRBJ2-2
TGTGCCAGCAAAAAGGACGGAAACACCGGGGAGCTGTTTTTT
CASKKDGNTGELFF
>NA|TRBV11-3|NA|TRBJ2-7
TGTGCCAGCAGCTTAGCAGCACAGGGCTACGAGCAGTACTTC
CASSLAAQGYEQYF
>NA|TRBV10-3|NA|TRBJ2-3
TGTGCCATCAGGGATGGGGCTAACGGGGATACGCAGTATTTT
CAIRDGANGDTQYF
>NA|TRBV5-1|NA|TRBJ2-3
TGCGCCAGCAGCTTGGTGGGTTCTAGCACAGATACGCAGTATTTT
CASSLVGSSTDTQYF
>NA|TRBV7-8|NA|TRBJ1-5
TGTGCCAGCAGCTCGACAGGATATAGCAATCAGCCCCAGCATTTT
CASSSTGYSNQPQHF
>NA|TRBV6-5|NA|TRBJ2-5
TGTGCCAGCAGAAGGACGGTGGGGGTACAAGAGACCCAGTACTTC
CASRRTVGVQETQYF
>NA|TRBV11-2|NA|TRBJ1-4
TGTGCCAGCAGCTTAGGGCGAGTCGAAAAACTGTTTTTT
CASSLGRVEKLFF
>TRBD1|TRBV6-5|NA|TRBJ1-5
TGTGCCAGCAGTCGGACAGGGGGGGATCAGCCCCAGCATTTT
CASSRTGGDQPQHF
>TRBD1|TRBV7-8|few|TRBJ2-2
TGTGCCAGCAGTAGGGAGCAGGGGGCGATCTCCGGGGAGCTGTTTTTT
CASSREQGAISGELFF
>TRBD1|TRBV6-5|NA|TRBJ1-1
TGTGCCAGCACCCATCGGGGACAGGGAACTGAAGCTTTCTTT
CASTHRGQGTEAFF
>NA|TRBV9|NA|TRBJ2-2
TGTGCCAGCAGCGTCAGAGCGTCGATCACCGGGGAGCTGTTTTTT
CASSVRASITGELFF
>TRBD1|TRBV11-2|NA|TRBJ2-7
TGTGCCAGCAGCCAGGGGACAGGGGGTCCCCTCTCCTACGAGCAGTACTTC
CASSQGTGGPLSYEQYF
>NA|TRBV5-1|NA|TRBJ2-1
TGCGCCAGCAGCCCAAAAACAGGGAACAATGAGCAGTTCTTC
CASSPKTGNNEQFF
>NA|TRBV7-3|NA|TRBJ2-1
TGTGCCAGCAGCCTCATTTCGGGCGTTAATTACAATGAGCAGTTCTTC
CASSLISGVNYNEQFF
>TRBD2|TRBV9|NA|TRBJ2-7
TGTGCCAGCAGCGTAGGGGGGGGAACCTACGAGCAGTACTTC
CASSVGGGTYEQYF
>NA|TRBV3-1/TRBV3-2|NA|TRBJ2-3
TGTGCCAGCAGCCAAGGGACAGTCACAGATACGCAGTATTTT
CASSQGTVTDTQYF
>NA|TRBV20-1|NA|TRBJ1-1
TGCAGTGCTAGACAGAACACTGAAGCTTTCTTT
CSARQNTEAFF
>TRBD2|TRBV12-3/TRBV12-4|NA|TRBJ2-1
TGTGCCAGCAGTTCGGGACTAGGGAGGGAGCAGTTCTTC
CASSSGLGREQFF
>NA|TRBV5-5|NA|TRBJ2-2
TGTGCCAGCAGCTTGCGGATGGGGGCCGGGGAGCTGTTTTTT
CASSLRMGAGELFF
>NA|TRBV9|NA|TRBJ2-5
TGTGCCAGCAGCAAAGGGAGGGGGCGATGGCAAGAGACCCAGTACTTC
CASSKGRGRWQETQYF
>TRBD1|TRBV2|NA|TRBJ1-2
TGTGCCAGCACCAGGGGGCGCGGCTACACCTTC
CASTRGRGYTF
>NA|TRBV4-2|NA|TRBJ2-7
TGTGCCAGCAGCCAAGATGTTCGGGGCGAGCAGTACTTC
CASSQDVRGEQYF
>TRBD2|TRBV5-1|NA|TRBJ2-5
TGCGCCAGCAGCACGGGACTAGCGGGGGAGACCCAGTACTTC
CASSTGLAGETQYF
>TRBD1|TRBV19|NA|TRBJ2-2
TGTGCCAGTAGCGCCGACAGGGTGAACACCGGGGAGCTGTTTTTT
CASSADRVNTGELFF
>TRBD1|TRBV6-2/TRBV6-3|NA|TRBJ1-1
TGTGCCAGCAGTTACAGGGAGGACAGGGCGGACACTGAAGCTTTCTTT
CASSYREDRADTEAFF